The clone carrying this T cell receptor beta chain came up a few times. The sample is drawn from a study of blood T cells in healthy people across ages. CDR3 length: 15 amino acids. With V trimmed by 3 bases and J by 4 bases, 5 bases remained unmatched. Germline CDR1 SGHNT, CDR2 YYREEE (reference sequence). The use of a sample-barcoded 5' primer and a J-beta primer mix characterized a second PCR of roughly 7 to 12 cycles. TCRdb reprocessed the 5' RACE reads via MiXCR and lists one record per CDR3 protein. The profile shows about 2 million distinct CDR3 sequences, about 50% of them singletons. The gene calls are TRBV5-4 and TRBJ1-2, with TRBD1 matching over 11 bases. The specimen was blood. This TCR came from a middle-aged woman in good health. The CDR3 DNA is TGTGCCAGCAGCTCAGGACAGGGGGCAAGCTATGGCTACACCTTC. Translation gives CASSSGQGASYGYTF.